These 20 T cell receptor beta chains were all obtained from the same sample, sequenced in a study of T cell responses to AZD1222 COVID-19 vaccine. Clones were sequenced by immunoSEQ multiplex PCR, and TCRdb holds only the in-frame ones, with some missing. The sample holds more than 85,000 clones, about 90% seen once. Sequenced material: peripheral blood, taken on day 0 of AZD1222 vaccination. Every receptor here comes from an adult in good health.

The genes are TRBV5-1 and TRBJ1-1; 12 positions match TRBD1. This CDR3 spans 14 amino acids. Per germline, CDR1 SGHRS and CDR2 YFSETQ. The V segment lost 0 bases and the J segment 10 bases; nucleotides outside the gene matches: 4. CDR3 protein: CASSLEGQGARAFF. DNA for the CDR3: TGCGCCAGCAGCTTGGAGGGACAGGGGGCGCGAGCTTTCTTT.

The CDR3 DNA reads as TGTGCCAGCCCCGTAGCACAAGAGCAGTTCTTC. Translating gives CASPVAQEQFF. J is TRBJ2-1 and V is TRBV28; no reliable D call. CDR3 length: 11 residues. Germline V gene sequence: CDR1 MDHEN, CDR2 SYDVKM. V was trimmed by 8 bases and J by 10 bases, leaving 12 bases between them.

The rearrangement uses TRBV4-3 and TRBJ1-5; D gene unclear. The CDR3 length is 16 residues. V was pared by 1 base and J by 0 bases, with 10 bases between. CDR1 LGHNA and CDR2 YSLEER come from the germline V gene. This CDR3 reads CASSQGAHDSNQPQHF. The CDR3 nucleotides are TGCGCCAGCAGCCAAGGGGCACATGATAGCAATCAGCCCCAGCATTTT.

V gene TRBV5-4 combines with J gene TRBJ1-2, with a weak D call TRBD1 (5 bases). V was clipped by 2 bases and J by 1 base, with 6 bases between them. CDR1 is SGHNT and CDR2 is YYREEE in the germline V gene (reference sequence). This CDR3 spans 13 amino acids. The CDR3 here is CASSFGGNYGYTF. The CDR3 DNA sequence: TGTGCCAGCAGCTTTGGGGGTAACTATGGCTACACCTTC. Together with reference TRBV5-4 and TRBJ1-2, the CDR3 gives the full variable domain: ETGVTQSPTHLIKTRGQQVTLRCSSQSGHNTVSWYQQALGQGPQFIFQYYREEENGRGNFPPRFSGLQFPNYSSELNVNALELDDSALYLCASSFGGNYGYTFGSGTRLTVV.

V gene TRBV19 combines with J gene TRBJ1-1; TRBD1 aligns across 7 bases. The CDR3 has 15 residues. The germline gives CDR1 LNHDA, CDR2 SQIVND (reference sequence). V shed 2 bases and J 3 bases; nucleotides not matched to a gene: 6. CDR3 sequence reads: CASSIQGDGDTEAFF. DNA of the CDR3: TGTGCCAGTAGTATACAGGGGGATGGAGACACTGAAGCTTTCTTT.

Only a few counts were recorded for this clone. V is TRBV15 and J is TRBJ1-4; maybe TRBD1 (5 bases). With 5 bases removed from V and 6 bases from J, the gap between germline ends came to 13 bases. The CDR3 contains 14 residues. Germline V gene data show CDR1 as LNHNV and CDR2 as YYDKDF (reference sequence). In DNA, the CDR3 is TGTGCCACCAGCGAGGGGAGCGGCGATGAAAAACTGTTTTTT. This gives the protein CATSEGSGDEKLFF.

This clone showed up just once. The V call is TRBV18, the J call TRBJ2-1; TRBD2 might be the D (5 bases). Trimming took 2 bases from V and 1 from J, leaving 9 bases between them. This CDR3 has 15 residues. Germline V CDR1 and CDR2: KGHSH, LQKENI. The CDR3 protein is CASSPGAASYNEQFF. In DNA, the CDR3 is TGTGCCAGCTCACCAGGAGCGGCGTCCTACAATGAGCAGTTCTTC.

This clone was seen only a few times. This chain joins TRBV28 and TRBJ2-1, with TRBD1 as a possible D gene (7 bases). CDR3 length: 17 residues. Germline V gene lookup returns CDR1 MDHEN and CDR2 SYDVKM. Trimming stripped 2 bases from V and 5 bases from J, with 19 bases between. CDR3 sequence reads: CASSLVGRGRNNNEQFF. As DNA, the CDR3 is TGTGCCAGCAGTTTAGTCGGCAGGGGGAGGAACAACAATGAGCAGTTCTTC.

CDR3 nucleotide sequence: TGCGCCAGCAGCCAACCCCTGGGGGGAAATGGCTACACCTTC. Its protein product is CASSQPLGGNGYTF. The chain employs TRBV4-1 and TRBJ1-2; a possible D gene is TRBD1 (5 bases). V was trimmed by 2 bases and J by 6 bases, leaving 13 bases between them. CDR1 and CDR2 (germline): MGHRA, YSYEKL. This CDR3 has 14 residues.

The CDR3: CASNPRDRGHEQYF. In nucleotides, the CDR3 is TGTGCCAGCAATCCCCGGGACAGGGGGCACGAGCAGTACTTC. V and J are TRBV28 and TRBJ2-7; 12 bases align to TRBD1. Losses at the gene ends were 7 bases for V and 5 bases for J; bases not matched to a gene: 6. This CDR3 is 14 amino acids long. The germline V gene encodes CDR1 MDHEN and CDR2 SYDVKM.

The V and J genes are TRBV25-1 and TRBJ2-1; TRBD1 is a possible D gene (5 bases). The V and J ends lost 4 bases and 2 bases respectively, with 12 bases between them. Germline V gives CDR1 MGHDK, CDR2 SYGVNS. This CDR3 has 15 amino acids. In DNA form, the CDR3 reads TGTGCCAGCAGTGGGACACCCCGTCCCTACAATGAGCAGTTCTTC. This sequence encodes CASSGTPRPYNEQFF.

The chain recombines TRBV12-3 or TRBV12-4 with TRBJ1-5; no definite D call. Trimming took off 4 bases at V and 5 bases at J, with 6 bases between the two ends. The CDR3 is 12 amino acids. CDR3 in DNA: TGTGCCAGCAGTTCTGATTATCAGCCCCAGCATTTT. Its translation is CASSSDYQPQHF.

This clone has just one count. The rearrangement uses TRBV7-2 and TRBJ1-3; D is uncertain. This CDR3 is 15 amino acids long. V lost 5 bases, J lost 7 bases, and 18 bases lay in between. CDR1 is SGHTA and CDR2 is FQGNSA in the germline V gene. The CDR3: CASSTETEPGNTIYF. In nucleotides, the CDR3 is TGTGCCAGCAGCACCGAGACGGAACCGGGGAACACCATATATTTT.

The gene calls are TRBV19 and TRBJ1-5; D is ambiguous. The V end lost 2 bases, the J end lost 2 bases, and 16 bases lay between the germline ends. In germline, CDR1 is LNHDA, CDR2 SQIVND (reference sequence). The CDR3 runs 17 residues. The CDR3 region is CASSIRLRGRGNQPQHF. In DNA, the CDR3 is TGTGCCAGTAGTATAAGGCTAAGAGGACGGGGCAATCAGCCCCAGCATTTT.

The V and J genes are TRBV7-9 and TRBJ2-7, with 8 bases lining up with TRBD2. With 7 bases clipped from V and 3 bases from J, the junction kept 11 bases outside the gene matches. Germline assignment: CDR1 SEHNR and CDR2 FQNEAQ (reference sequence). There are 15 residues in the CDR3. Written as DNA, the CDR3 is TGTGCCAGCACCGTTGGATCGGGGGGGATCTACGAGCAGTACTTC. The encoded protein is CASTVGSGGIYEQYF.

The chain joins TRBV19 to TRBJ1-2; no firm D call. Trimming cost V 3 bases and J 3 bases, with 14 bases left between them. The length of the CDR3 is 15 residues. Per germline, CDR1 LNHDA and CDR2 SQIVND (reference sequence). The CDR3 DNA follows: TGTGCCAGTAGTATTTCACCCAGGTCCGACTATGGCTACACCTTC. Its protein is CASSISPRSDYGYTF.

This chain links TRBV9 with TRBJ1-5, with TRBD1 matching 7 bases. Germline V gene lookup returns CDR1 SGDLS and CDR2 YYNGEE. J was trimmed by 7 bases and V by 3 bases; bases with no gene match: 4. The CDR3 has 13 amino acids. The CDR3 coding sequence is TGTGCCAGCAGCGGGACAGGCGGGCAGCCCCAGCATTTT. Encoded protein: CASSGTGGQPQHF.

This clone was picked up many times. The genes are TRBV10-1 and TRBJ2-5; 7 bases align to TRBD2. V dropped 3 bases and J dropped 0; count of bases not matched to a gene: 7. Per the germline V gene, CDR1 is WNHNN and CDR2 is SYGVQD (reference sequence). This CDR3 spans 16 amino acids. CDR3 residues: CASSEGSAGYQETQYF. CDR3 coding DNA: TGCGCCAGCAGTGAAGGCTCAGCGGGATACCAAGAGACCCAGTACTTC.

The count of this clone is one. CDR3 residues: CASSDYAGRNQPQHF. CDR3 DNA sequence: TGTGCCAGCAGTGACTACGCTGGACGGAATCAGCCCCAGCATTTT. This chain links TRBV27 with TRBJ1-5, with D unclear. Trimming cost V 5 bases and J 4 bases, with 15 bases left between them. The CDR3 loop spans 15 amino acids. Germline V gene data show CDR1 as MNHEY and CDR2 as SMNVEV (reference sequence).

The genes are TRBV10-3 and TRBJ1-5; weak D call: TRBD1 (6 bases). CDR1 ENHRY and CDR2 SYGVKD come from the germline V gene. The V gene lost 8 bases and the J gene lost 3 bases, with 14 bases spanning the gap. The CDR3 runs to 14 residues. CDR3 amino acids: CAIRGALDNQPQHF. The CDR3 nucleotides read TGTGCCATCCGGGGGGCTTTAGACAATCAGCCCCAGCATTTT.